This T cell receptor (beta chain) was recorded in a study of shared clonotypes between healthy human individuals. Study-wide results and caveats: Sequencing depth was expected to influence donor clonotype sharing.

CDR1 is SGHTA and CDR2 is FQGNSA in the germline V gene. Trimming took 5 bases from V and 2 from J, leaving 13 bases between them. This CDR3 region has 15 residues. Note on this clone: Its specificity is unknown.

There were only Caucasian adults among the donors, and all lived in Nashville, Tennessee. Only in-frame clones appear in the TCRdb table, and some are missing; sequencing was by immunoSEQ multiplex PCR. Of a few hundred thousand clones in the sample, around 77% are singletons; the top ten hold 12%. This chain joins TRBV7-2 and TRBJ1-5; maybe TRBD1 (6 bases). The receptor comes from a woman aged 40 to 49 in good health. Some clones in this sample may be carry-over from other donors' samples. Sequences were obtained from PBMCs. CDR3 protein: CASSPIGGRNQPQHF. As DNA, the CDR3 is TGTGCCAGCAGCCCCATAGGGGGACGCAATCAGCCCCAGCATTTT.